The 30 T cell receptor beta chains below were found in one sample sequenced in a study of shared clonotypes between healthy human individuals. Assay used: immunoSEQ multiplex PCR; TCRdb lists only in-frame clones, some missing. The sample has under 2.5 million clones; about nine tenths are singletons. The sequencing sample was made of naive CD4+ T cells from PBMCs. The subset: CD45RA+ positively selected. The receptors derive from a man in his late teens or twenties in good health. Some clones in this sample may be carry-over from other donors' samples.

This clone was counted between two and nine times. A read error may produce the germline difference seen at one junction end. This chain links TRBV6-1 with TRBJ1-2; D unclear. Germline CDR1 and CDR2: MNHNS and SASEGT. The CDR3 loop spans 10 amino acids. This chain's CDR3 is CASSEGSSAF. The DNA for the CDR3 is TGTGCCAGCAGTGAGGGGTCGTCCGCCTTC.

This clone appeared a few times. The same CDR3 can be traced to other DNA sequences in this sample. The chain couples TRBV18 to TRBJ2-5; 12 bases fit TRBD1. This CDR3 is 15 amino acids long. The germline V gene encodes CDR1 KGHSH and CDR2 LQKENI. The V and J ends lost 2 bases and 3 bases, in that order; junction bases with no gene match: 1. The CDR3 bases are TGTGCCAGCTCACCAGGGACAGGGGGCGAAGAGACCCAGTACTTC. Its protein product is CASSPGTGGEETQYF. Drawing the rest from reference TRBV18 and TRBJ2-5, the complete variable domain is NAGVMQNPRHLVRRRGQEARLRCSPMKGHSHVYWYRQLPEEGLKFMVYLQKENIIDESGMPKERFSAEFPKEGPSILRIQQVVRGDSAAYFCASSPGTGGEETQYFGPGTRLLVL.

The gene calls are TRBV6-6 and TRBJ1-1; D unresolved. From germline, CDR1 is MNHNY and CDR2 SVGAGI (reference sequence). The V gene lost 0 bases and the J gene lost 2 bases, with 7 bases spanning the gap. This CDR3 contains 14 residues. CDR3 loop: CASSYSYSNTEAFF. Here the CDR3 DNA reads TGTGCCAGCAGTTACTCGTACAGCAACACTGAAGCTTTCTTT.

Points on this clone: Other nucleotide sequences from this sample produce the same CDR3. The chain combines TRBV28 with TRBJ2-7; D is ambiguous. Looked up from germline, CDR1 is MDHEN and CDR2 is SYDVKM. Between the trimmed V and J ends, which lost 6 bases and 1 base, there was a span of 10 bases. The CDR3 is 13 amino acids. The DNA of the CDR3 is TGTGCCAGCAGGACCGGGCCTTCCTACGAGCAGTACTTC. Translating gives CASRTGPSYEQYF.

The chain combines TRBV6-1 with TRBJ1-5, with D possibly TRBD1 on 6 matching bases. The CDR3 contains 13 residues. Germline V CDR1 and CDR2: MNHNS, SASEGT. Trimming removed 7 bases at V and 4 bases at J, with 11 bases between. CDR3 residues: CASTPTGNQPQHF. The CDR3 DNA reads TGTGCCAGCACCCCAACAGGGAATCAGCCCCAGCATTTT.

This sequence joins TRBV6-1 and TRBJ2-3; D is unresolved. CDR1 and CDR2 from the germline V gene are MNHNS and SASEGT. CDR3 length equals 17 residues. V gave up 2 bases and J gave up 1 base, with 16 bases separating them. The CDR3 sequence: CASSEYLGSKGTDTQYF. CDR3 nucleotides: TGTGCCAGCAGTGAATATTTGGGGTCGAAAGGCACAGATACGCAGTATTTT.

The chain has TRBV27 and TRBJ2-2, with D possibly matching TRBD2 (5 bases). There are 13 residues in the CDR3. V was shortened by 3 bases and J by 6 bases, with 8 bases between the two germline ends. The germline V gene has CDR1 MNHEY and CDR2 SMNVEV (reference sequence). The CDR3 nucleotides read TGTGCCAGCAGTTTTAACGGGGCCGGGGAGCTGTTTTTT. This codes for CASSFNGAGELFF.

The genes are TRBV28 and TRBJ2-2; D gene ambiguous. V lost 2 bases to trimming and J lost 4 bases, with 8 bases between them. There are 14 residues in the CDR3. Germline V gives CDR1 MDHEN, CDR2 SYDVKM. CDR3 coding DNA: TGTGCCAGCAGTTTACTCGGACCCACCGGGGAGCTGTTTTTT. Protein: CASSLLGPTGELFF. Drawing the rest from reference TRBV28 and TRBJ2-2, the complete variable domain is DVKVTQSSRYLVKRTGEKVFLECVQDMDHENMFWYRQDPGLGLRLIYFSYDVKMKEKGDIPEGYSVSREKKERFSLILESASTNQTSMYLCASSLLGPTGELFFGEGSRLTVL.

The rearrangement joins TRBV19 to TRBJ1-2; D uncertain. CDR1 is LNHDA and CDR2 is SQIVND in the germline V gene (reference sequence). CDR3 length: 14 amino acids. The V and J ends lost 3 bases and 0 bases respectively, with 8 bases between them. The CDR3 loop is CASSIVSPNYGYTF. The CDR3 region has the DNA TGTGCCAGTAGTATCGTCAGCCCTAACTATGGCTACACCTTC.

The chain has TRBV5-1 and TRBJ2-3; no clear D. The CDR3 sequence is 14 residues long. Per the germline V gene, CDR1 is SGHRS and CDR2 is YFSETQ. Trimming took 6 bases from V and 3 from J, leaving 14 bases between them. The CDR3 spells CASTPYRSTDTQYF. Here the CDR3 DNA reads TGCGCCAGCACCCCATACCGCTCGACAGATACGCAGTATTTT.

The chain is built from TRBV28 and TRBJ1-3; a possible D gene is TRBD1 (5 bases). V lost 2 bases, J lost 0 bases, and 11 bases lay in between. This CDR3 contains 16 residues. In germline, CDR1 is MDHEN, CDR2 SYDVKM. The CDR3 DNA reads TGTGCCAGCAGTTTAATGGGGCACTTCTCTGGAAACACCATATATTTT. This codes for CASSLMGHFSGNTIYF.

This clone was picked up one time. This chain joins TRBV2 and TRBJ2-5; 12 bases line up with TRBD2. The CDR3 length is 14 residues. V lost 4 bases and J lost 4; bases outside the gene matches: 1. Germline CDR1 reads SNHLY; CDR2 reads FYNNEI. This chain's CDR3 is CASSGTSGIETQYF. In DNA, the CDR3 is TGTGCCAGCAGTGGGACTAGCGGGATAGAGACCCAGTACTTC.

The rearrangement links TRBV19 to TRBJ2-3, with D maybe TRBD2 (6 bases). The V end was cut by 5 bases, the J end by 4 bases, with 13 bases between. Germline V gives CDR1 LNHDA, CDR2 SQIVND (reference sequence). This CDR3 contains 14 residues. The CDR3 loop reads CASSPRTNPDTQYF. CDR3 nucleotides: TGTGCCAGTAGTCCGCGGACTAATCCAGATACGCAGTATTTT.

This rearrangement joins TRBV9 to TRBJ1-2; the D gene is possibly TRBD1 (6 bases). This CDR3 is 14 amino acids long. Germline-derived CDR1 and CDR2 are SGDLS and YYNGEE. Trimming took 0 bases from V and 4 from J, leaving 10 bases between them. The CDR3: CASSVGGGLYGYTF. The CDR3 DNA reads TGTGCCAGCAGCGTAGGAGGGGGGCTCTATGGCTACACCTTC. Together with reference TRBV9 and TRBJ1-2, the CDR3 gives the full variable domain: DSGVTQTPKHLITATGQRVTLRCSPRSGDLSVYWYQQSLDQGLQFLIQYYNGEERAKGNILERFSAQQFPDLHSELNLSSLELGDSALYFCASSVGGGLYGYTFGSGTRLTVV.

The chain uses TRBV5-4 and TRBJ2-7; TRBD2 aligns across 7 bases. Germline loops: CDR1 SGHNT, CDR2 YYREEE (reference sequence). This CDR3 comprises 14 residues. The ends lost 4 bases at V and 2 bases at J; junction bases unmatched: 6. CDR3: CASSPGGLAYEQYF. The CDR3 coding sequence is TGTGCCAGCAGCCCGGGAGGCCTAGCCTACGAGCAGTACTTC. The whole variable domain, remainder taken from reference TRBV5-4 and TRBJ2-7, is ETGVTQSPTHLIKTRGQQVTLRCSSQSGHNTVSWYQQALGQGPQFIFQYYREEENGRGNFPPRFSGLQFPNYSSELNVNALELDDSALYLCASSPGGLAYEQYFGPGTRLTVT.

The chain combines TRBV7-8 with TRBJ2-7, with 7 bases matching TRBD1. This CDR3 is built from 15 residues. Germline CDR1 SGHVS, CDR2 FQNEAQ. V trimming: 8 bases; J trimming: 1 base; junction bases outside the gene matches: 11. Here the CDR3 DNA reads TGTGCCAGCGGTCGGGACAGAGCGAGTTCCTACGAGCAGTACTTC. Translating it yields CASGRDRASSYEQYF. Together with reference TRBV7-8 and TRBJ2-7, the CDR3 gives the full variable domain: GAGVSQSPRYKVAKRGQDVALRCDPISGHVSLFWYQQALGQGPEFLTYFQNEAQLDKSGLPSDRFFAERPEGSVSTLKIQRTQQEDSAVYLCASGRDRASSYEQYFGPGTRLTVT.

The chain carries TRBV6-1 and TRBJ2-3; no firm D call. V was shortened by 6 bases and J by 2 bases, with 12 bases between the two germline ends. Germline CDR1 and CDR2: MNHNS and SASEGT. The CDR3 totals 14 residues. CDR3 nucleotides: TGTGCCAGCAGGTTGGGCGTCGTCACAGATACGCAGTATTTT. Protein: CASRLGVVTDTQYF.

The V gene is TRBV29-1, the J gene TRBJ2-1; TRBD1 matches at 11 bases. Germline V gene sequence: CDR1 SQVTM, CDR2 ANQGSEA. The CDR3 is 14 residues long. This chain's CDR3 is CSGGDRGSYNEQFF. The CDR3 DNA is TGCAGTGGTGGGGACAGGGGGTCCTACAATGAGCAGTTCTTC.

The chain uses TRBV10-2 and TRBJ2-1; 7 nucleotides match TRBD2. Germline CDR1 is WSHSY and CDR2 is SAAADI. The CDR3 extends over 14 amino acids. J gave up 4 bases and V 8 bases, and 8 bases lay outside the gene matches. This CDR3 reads CASLTSVSYNEQFF. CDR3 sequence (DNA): TGCGCCAGCCTCACTAGCGTTTCATACAATGAGCAGTTCTTC.

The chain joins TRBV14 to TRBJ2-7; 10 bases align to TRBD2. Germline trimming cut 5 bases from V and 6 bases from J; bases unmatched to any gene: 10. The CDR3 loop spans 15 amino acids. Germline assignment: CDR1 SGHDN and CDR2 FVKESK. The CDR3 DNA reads TGTGCCAGCAGCTCCACGGGACTAGCGTCTCGCGAGCAGTACTTC. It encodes CASSSTGLASREQYF.

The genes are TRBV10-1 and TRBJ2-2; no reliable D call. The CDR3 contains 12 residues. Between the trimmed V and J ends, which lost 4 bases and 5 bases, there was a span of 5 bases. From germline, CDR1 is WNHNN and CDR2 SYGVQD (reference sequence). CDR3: CASSAFTGELFF. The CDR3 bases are TGCGCCAGCAGTGCATTTACCGGGGAGCTGTTTTTT.

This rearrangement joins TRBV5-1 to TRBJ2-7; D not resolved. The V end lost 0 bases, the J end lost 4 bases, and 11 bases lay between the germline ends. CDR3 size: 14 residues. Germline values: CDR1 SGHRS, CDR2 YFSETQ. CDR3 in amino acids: CASSLDPLPYEQYF. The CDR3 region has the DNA TGCGCCAGCAGCTTGGACCCCTTACCTTACGAGCAGTACTTC.

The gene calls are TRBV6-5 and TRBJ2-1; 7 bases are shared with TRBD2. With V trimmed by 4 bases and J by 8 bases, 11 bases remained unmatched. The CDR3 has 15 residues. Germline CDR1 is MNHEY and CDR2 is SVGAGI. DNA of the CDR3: TGTGCCAGCAGTTCGCAGGGACTACTGAGGCATGAGCAGTTCTTC. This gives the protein CASSSQGLLRHEQFF.

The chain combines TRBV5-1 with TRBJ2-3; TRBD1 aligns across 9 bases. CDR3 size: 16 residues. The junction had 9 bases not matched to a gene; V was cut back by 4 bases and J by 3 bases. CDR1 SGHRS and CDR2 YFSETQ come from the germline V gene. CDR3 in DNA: TGCGCCAGCAGCCCCATGCCGGGACAGGGAACAGATACGCAGTATTTT. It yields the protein CASSPMPGQGTDTQYF.

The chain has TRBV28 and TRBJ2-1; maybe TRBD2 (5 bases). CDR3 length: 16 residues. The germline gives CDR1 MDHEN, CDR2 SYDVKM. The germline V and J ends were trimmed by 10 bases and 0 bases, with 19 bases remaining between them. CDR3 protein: CATHVGLGSSYNEQFF. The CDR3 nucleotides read TGTGCCACCCACGTTGGGCTAGGGAGCTCCTACAATGAGCAGTTCTTC.

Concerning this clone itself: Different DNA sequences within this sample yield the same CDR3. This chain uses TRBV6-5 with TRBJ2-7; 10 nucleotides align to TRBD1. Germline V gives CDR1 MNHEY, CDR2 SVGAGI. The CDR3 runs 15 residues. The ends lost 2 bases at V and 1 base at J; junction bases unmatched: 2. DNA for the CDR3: TGTGCCAGCAGTTACAGGGACAGGGGATCCTACGAGCAGTACTTC. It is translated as CASSYRDRGSYEQYF.

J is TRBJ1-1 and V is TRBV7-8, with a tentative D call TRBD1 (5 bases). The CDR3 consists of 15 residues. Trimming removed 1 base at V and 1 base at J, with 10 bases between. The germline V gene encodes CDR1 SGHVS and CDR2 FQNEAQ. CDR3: CASSLVAGTNTEAFF. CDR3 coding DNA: TGTGCCAGCAGCTTAGTTGCAGGGACGAACACTGAAGCTTTCTTT.

CDR3 region: CASSFRTSGRAWGGELFF. The CDR3 DNA is TGTGCCAGCAGCTTCCGGACTAGCGGGAGGGCCTGGGGCGGGGAGCTGTTTTTT. The chain carries TRBV7-2 and TRBJ2-2, with 15 bases matching TRBD2. The junction had 9 bases not matched to a gene; V was cut back by 3 bases and J by 7 bases. Germline assignment: CDR1 SGHTA and CDR2 FQGNSA. This CDR3 is 18 amino acids long. The entire variable domain, with the rest obtained from reference TRBV7-2 and TRBJ2-2, is as follows: GAGVSQSPSNKVTEKGKDVELRCDPISGHTALYWYRQSLGQGLEFLIYFQGNSAPDKSGLPSDRFSAERTGGSVSTLTIQRTQQEDSAVYLCASSFRTSGRAWGGELFFGEGSRLTVL.

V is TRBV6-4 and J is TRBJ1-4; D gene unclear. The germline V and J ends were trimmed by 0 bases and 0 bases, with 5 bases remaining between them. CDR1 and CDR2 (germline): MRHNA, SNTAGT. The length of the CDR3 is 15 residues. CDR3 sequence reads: CASSDSTATNEKLFF. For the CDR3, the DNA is TGTGCCAGCAGTGACTCTACTGCAACTAATGAAAAACTGTTTTTT.

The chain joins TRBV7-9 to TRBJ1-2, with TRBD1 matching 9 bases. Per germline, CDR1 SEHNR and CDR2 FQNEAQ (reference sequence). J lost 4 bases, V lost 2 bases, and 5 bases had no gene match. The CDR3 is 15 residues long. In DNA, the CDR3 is TGTGCCAGCAGCTTAACGGGACAGGGCCCCTATGGCTACACCTTC. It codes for CASSLTGQGPYGYTF. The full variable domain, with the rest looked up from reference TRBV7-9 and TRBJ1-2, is DTGVSQNPRHKITKRGQNVTFRCDPISEHNRLYWYRQTLGQGPEFLTYFQNEAQLEKSRLLSDRFSAERPKGSFSTLEIQRTEQGDSAMYLCASSLTGQGPYGYTFGSGTRLTVV.